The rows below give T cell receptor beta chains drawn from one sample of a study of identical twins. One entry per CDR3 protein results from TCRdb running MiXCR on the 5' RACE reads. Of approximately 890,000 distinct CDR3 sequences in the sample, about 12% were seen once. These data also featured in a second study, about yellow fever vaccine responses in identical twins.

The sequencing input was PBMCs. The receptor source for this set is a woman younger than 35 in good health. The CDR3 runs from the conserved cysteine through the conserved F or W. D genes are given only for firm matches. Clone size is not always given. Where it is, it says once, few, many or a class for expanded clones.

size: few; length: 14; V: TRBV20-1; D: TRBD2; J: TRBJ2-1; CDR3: CSASRRESYNEQFF; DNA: TGCAGTGCTAGTAGGCGGGAGTCCTACAATGAGCAGTTCTTC
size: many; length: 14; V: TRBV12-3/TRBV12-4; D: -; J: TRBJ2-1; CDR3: CASSLRSSYNEQFF; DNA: TGTGCCAGCAGTTTACGGAGCTCCTACAATGAGCAGTTCTTC
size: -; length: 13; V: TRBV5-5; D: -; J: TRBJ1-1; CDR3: CASSGGANTEAFF; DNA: TGTGCCAGCAGCGGCGGGGCCAACACTGAAGCTTTCTTT
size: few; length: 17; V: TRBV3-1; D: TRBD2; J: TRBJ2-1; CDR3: CASSPGLAGAVANEQFF; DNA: TGTGCCAGCAGCCCCGGACTAGCGGGAGCGGTGGCGAATGAGCAGTTCTTC
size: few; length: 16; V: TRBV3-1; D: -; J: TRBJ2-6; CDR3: CASSQVTVSGANVLTF; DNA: TGTGCCAGCAGCCAAGTGACAGTCTCTGGGGCCAACGTCCTGACTTTC
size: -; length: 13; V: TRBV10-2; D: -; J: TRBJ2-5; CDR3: CASGLGQSRSQYF; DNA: TGCGCCAGCGGACTCGGACAGTCAAGGTCCCAGTACTTC
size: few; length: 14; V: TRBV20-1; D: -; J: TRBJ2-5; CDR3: CSARGGNKQETQYF; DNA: TGCAGTGCTAGAGGGGGAAACAAACAAGAGACCCAGTACTTC
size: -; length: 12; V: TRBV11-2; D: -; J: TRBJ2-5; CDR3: CASSPTKETQYF; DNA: TGTGCCAGCAGCCCAACCAAAGAGACCCAGTACTTC
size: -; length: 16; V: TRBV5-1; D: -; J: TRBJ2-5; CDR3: CASSLNFQGIQETQYF; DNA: TGCGCCAGCAGCTTGAATTTCCAGGGGATCCAAGAGACCCAGTACTTC
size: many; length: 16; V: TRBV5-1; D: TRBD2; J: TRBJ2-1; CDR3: CASSFSPGLASNEQFF; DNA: TGCGCCAGCAGCTTTTCCCCGGGACTAGCGAGCAATGAGCAGTTCTTC
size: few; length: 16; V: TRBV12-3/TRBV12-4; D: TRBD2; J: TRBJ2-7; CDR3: CASSLGRLAGVDEQYF; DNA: TGTGCCAGCAGTTTAGGTAGACTAGCGGGAGTAGACGAGCAGTACTTC
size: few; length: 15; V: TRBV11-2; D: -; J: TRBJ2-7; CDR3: CASSLDGLEGYEQYF; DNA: TGTGCCAGCAGCTTAGATGGGCTAGAGGGGTACGAGCAGTACTTC
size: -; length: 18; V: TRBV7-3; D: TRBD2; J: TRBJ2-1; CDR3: CASSLKASGSSSYNEQFF; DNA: TGTGCCAGCAGCTTAAAGGCTAGCGGGAGCAGCTCCTACAATGAGCAGTTCTTC
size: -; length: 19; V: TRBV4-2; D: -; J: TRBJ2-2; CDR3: CASSHPEGGRAANTGELFF; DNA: TGTGCCAGCAGCCACCCGGAGGGGGGCCGGGCCGCGAACACCGGGGAGCTGTTTTTT
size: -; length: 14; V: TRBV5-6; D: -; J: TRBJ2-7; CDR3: CASSLEGVDYEQYF; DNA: TGTGCCAGCAGCTTGGAGGGGGTAGATTACGAGCAGTACTTC
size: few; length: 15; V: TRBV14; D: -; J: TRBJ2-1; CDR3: CASSQVRTVGNEQFF; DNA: TGTGCCAGCAGCCAAGTTCGCACAGTCGGCAATGAGCAGTTCTTC